The 5 T cell receptor beta chains listed next were all sequenced from one sample in a study of response to subunit inactivated influenza vaccine. TCRdb recomputed calls from the RT-PCR reads with MiXCR, one row per CDR3 protein. This table has a few hundred thousand distinct CDR3 sequences, 14% appearing once. The sample here was PBMCs from blood, taken 11 to 12 days after vaccination. The receptors originated from a man aged 45 to 65 who received an inactivated influenza vaccine.

This clonotype was detected only a few times. The J gene is TRBJ2-3, the V gene TRBV7-9; TRBD2 might be the D (6 bases). The CDR3 is 17 amino acids. Germline CDR1 SEHNR, CDR2 FQNEAQ (reference sequence). Trimming took off 1 base at V and 1 base at J, with 15 bases between the two ends. CDR3 loop: CASSLVVVTGGTDTQYF. In DNA, the CDR3 is TGTGCCAGCAGCTTAGTGGTCGTTACGGGGGGCACAGATACGCAGTATTTT. Variable domain in full (rest from reference TRBV7-9 and TRBJ2-3): DTGVSQNPRHKITKRGQNVTFRCDPISEHNRLYWYRQTLGQGPEFLTYFQNEAQLEKSRLLSDRFSAERPKGSFSTLEIQRTEQGDSAMYLCASSLVVVTGGTDTQYFGPGTRLTVL.

This clonotype was seen only a few times. The rearrangement links TRBV7-2 to TRBJ1-6, with D tentatively TRBD1 (5 bases). This CDR3 region has 15 residues. Trimming removed 4 bases from V and 8 bases from J, with 15 bases in between. CDR1 SGHTA and CDR2 FQGNSA come from the germline V gene. For the CDR3, the DNA is TGTGCCAGCAGCTCACGACAGACAGCGCATTCACCCCTCCACTTT. This gives the protein CASSSRQTAHSPLHF. The entire variable domain, with the rest obtained from reference TRBV7-2 and TRBJ1-6, is as follows: GAGVSQSPSNKVTEKGKDVELRCDPISGHTALYWYRQSLGQGLEFLIYFQGNSAPDKSGLPSDRFSAERTGGSVSTLTIQRTQQEDSAVYLCASSSRQTAHSPLHFGNGTRLTVT.

The rearrangement uses TRBV7-2 and TRBJ1-1; D is possibly TRBD1 (6 bases). Germline values: CDR1 SGHTA, CDR2 FQGNSA. V was trimmed by 7 bases and J by 0 bases, leaving 15 bases between them. CDR3 size: 15 residues. The CDR3 spells CASNSQGNMNTEAFF. CDR3 in DNA: TGTGCCAGCAACTCACAGGGAAACATGAACACTGAAGCTTTCTTT.

The V and J genes are TRBV18 and TRBJ2-7; TRBD2 matches at 7 bases. Trimming cost V 2 bases and J 1 base; bases outside gene matches: 5. The CDR3 extends over 15 amino acids. Germline V CDR1 and CDR2: KGHSH, LQKENI. The CDR3 DNA follows: TGTGCCAGCTCACCAGGGAGGGAGGCTTCCTACGAGCAGTACTTC. Translating it yields CASSPGREASYEQYF.

In this sample, this clonotype turned up many times. Mismatch with germline at one junction end may stem from a read error. This chain joins TRBV20-1 and TRBJ1-1, with TRBD1 matching 7 bases. The CDR3 totals 13 residues. The germline V gene encodes CDR1 DFQATT and CDR2 SNEGSKA (reference sequence). CDR3 sequence: CSAREGAYTEAFF. The DNA of the CDR3 is TGCAGTGCAAGAGAGGGGGCGTACACTGAAGCTTTCTTT.